These T cell receptor beta chains were read from a single sample in a study of shared clonotypes between healthy human individuals. Generated by immunoSEQ multiplex PCR, the TCRdb table keeps only in-frame clones and is missing some. The sample shows about 1.5 million clones, 98% of them seen only once. Sequencing was carried out using naive CD4+ T cells sorted from blood. These receptors were obtained from a man aged 25-40 years in good health. The CDR3 runs from the conserved cysteine through the conserved F or W. The D gene is left open where the match is weak. The size field is filled for only some rows; it gives once, few, many or a size class.

clone size	D gene	J gene	V gene	CDR3 protein	CDR3 DNA
NA	NA	TRBJ1-1	TRBV7-9	CASSLRTRGGTEAFF	TGTGCCAGCAGCCTCCGGACCCGGGGGGGCACTGAAGCTTTCTTT
NA	TRBD2	TRBJ2-1	TRBV7-3	CASSLAGTSGHNEQFF	TGTGCCAGCAGCCTCGCCGGGACTAGCGGCCACAATGAGCAGTTCTTC
NA	NA	TRBJ2-2	TRBV28	CASSPPSGTLNTGELFF	TGTGCCAGCAGTCCTCCCTCCGGGACACTAAACACCGGGGAGCTGTTTTTT
NA	TRBD1	TRBJ2-7	TRBV7-2	CASSRDSLGDVEQYF	TGTGCCAGCAGCAGGGACAGTTTGGGTGACGTCGAGCAGTACTTC
NA	NA	TRBJ2-1	TRBV5-1	CASSLGVYNEQFF	TGCGCCAGCAGCCTGGGAGTGTACAATGAGCAGTTCTTC
NA	NA	TRBJ2-1	TRBV30	CAWCQMNEQFF	TGTGCCTGGTGTCAGATGAATGAGCAGTTCTTC
NA	TRBD1	TRBJ1-2	TRBV2	CASSEITGGGYTF	TGTGCCAGCAGTGAGATTACAGGGGGAGGCTACACCTTC
NA	TRBD1	TRBJ1-1	TRBV12-5	CASGTDRGMNTEAFF	TGTGCTAGTGGTACGGACAGGGGAATGAACACTGAAGCTTTCTTT
NA	TRBD2	TRBJ2-1	TRBV6-5	CASSRRQGGNNEQFF	TGTGCCAGCAGTCGTCGGCAGGGAGGGAACAATGAGCAGTTCTTC
NA	TRBD1	TRBJ2-5	TRBV9	CASSFRTGTQETQYF	TGTGCCAGCAGCTTTCGGACAGGGACCCAGGAGACCCAGTACTTC
NA	TRBD1	TRBJ2-2	TRBV11-3	CASSLFGTASSLNAGELFF	TGTGCCAGCAGCTTATTCGGGACAGCCTCCTCGCTAAACGCCGGGGAGCTGTTTTTT
NA	NA	TRBJ2-2	TRBV19	CASSISPMVPGELFF	TGTGCCAGTAGTATATCCCCTATGGTACCCGGGGAGCTGTTTTTT
NA	NA	TRBJ1-1	TRBV18	CASSPRGDTEAFF	TGTGCCAGCTCCCCGCGGGGGGACACTGAAGCTTTCTTT
NA	NA	TRBJ2-1	TRBV18	CASSPVGPNEQFF	TGTGCCAGCTCACCGGTGGGCCCAAATGAGCAGTTCTTC
once	TRBD1	TRBJ1-2	TRBV27	CASSLSQGDSYGYTF	TGTGCCAGCAGTTTATCGCAGGGGGACAGCTATGGCTACACCTTC
NA	NA	TRBJ1-2	TRBV5-8	CASSLDPGGGYTF	TGTGCCAGCAGCTTGGACCCCGGTGGTGGCTACACCTTC